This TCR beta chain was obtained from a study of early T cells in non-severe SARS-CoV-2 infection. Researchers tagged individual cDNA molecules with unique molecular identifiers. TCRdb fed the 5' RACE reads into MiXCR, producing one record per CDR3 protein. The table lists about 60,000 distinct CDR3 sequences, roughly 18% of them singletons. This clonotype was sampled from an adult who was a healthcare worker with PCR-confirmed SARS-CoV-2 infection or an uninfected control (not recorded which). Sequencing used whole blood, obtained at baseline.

CDR3 in amino acids: CASSAGTPDTQYF. CDR3 coding DNA: TGTGCCAGCAGCGCAGGGACCCCAGATACGCAGTATTTT. This sequence joins TRBV11-2 and TRBJ2-3; the D gene could be TRBD1 or TRBD2 (5 bases each). The CDR3 extends over 13 amino acids. Germline V gene data show CDR1 as SGHAT and CDR2 as FQNNGV. The V end was cut by 5 bases, the J end by 4 bases, with 10 bases between. The full variable domain, in which reference TRBV11-2 and TRBJ2-3 provide the parts outside the CDR3, is EAGVAQSPRYKIIEKRQSVAFWCNPISGHATLYWYQQILGQGPKLLIQFQNNGVVDDSQLPKDRFSAERLKGVDSTLKIQPAKLEDSAVYLCASSAGTPDTQYFGPGTRLTVL.